This passage covers 11 T cell receptor beta chains from one sample sequenced in a study of shared clonotypes between healthy human individuals. Sequenced by immunoSEQ multiplex PCR; TCRdb stores in-frame clones only, minus some. The sample lists hundreds of thousands of clones, about 74% seen once, with approximately 1.6% in the top ten. The sequenced sample consisted of memory CD4+ T cells sorted from blood. The subset is: CD45RA-negative fraction. Receptor source: a woman younger than 45 in good health.

V and J are TRBV19 and TRBJ2-3, with unresolved D. Germline V lookup: CDR1 LNHDA, CDR2 SQIVND (reference sequence). V gave up 4 bases and J gave up 8 bases, with 13 bases separating them. This CDR3 comprises 13 residues. In nucleotides, the CDR3 is TGTGCCAGTAGTAGGTCAATCTCGGGTACGCAGTATTTT. Protein product: CASSRSISGTQYF.

J is TRBJ2-7 and V is TRBV6-6; TRBD1 might be the D (6 bases). Germline assignment: CDR1 MNHNY and CDR2 SVGAGI (reference sequence). The V gene lost 6 bases and the J gene lost 2 bases, with 14 bases spanning the gap. The CDR3 loop spans 14 amino acids. The chain's CDR3 is CASSRGQNAYEQYF. The CDR3 DNA is TGTGCCAGCAGCCGCGGACAGAACGCCTACGAGCAGTACTTC.

Written as DNA, the CDR3 is TGCGCCAGCAGCTTGGAGGGACTAGCGGCCAATGAGCAGTTCTTC. It encodes CASSLEGLAANEQFF. V and J are TRBV5-1 and TRBJ2-1; TRBD2 aligns across 11 bases. The V gene's germline CDR1 is SGHRS and CDR2 YFSETQ. The CDR3 runs 15 residues. The J segment lost 6 bases and the V segment lost 0 bases, leaving 2 bases of the junction unmatched.

This clone has only one observation. The genes are TRBV2 and TRBJ2-3; 12 bases match TRBD2. The CDR3 runs 17 residues. J was trimmed by 2 bases and V by 4 bases; bases with no gene match: 7. Germline V gene data show CDR1 as SNHLY and CDR2 as FYNNEI. CDR3 sequence (DNA): TGTGCCAGCAGTGGGAGTCTAGCGGGAGGGTTCACAGATACGCAGTATTTT. It encodes CASSGSLAGGFTDTQYF.

The CDR3 region has the DNA TGTGCCTGGAGTGTACAGACGGGAATTGGCTACACCTTC. Its translation is CAWSVQTGIGYTF. V gene TRBV30 combines with J gene TRBJ1-2, with D hard to call. The CDR3 sequence is 13 residues long. The germline CDR1 and CDR2 sequences are GTSNPN and SVGIG (reference sequence). The germline V and J ends were trimmed by 0 bases and 7 bases, with 12 bases remaining between them.

The rearrangement uses TRBV10-3 and TRBJ2-3; the D gene is possibly TRBD2 (6 bases). The germline V gene encodes CDR1 ENHRY and CDR2 SYGVKD. This CDR3 is built from 15 residues. V lost 2 bases and J lost 1, with 10 bases in between. CDR3 residues: CAISETQRGTDTQYF. The DNA of the CDR3 is TGTGCCATCAGTGAGACCCAGCGGGGCACAGATACGCAGTATTTT.

The rearrangement joins TRBV5-1 to TRBJ1-4; weak D call: TRBD1 (6 bases). Germline assignment: CDR1 SGHRS and CDR2 YFSETQ. This CDR3 contains 15 residues. Trimming pared 0 bases from V and 3 bases from J, leaving 9 bases between. For the CDR3, the DNA is TGCGCCAGCAGCTTGGTAGGACAGTCTAATGAAAAACTGTTTTTT. It specifies CASSLVGQSNEKLFF.

This clone was counted once. This rearrangement joins TRBV2 to TRBJ1-1; D not certain. The CDR3 consists of 11 residues. Germline V lookup: CDR1 SNHLY, CDR2 FYNNEI. The ends were cut back, 6 bases at V and 3 bases at J, with 5 bases in the middle. This chain's CDR3 is CASSPYTEAFF. The CDR3 bases are TGTGCCAGCAGCCCATACACTGAAGCTTTCTTT.

V and J are TRBV28 and TRBJ2-7; D perhaps matches TRBD2 (5 bases). CDR3 length: 17 residues. V was clipped by 2 bases and J by 2 bases, with 19 bases between them. Germline V gene data show CDR1 as MDHEN and CDR2 as SYDVKM. CDR3 sequence (DNA): TGTGCCAGCAGTTTACGGTGGGAGTGGGAGAAGGCCTACGAGCAGTACTTC. This encodes CASSLRWEWEKAYEQYF.

This chain connects TRBV28 to TRBJ2-7; TRBD2 agrees at 7 bases. The CDR3 covers 16 residues. Germline-derived CDR1 and CDR2 are MDHEN and SYDVKM. Trimming cost V 8 bases and J 5 bases; bases outside gene matches: 18. The CDR3 DNA reads TGTGCCAGCCCTCCCGCCGTGGGGGGGATAATGGACGAGCAGTACTTC. This encodes CASPPAVGGIMDEQYF.

DNA for the CDR3: TGCGCCAGCAGCTTGATAACAGGGGACGATTGGGATACGCAGTATTTT. This gives the protein CASSLITGDDWDTQYF. The chain employs TRBV5-1 and TRBJ2-3, with TRBD1 matching over 7 bases. The CDR3 is 16 amino acids. The V gene end was trimmed by 1 base and the J gene end by 6 bases; junction bases not matched to a gene: 11. Germline CDR1 and CDR2: SGHRS and YFSETQ. Supplemented by reference TRBV5-1 and TRBJ2-3, the full variable domain reads KAGVTQTPRYLIKTRGQQVTLSCSPISGHRSVSWYQQTPGQGLQFLFEYFSETQRNKGNFPGRFSGRQFSNSRSEMNVSTLELGDSALYLCASSLITGDDWDTQYFGPGTRLTVL.